The 14 T cell receptor beta chains presented below share a single source sample, sequenced in a study of T cell responses to AZD1222 COVID-19 vaccine. Measured with immunoSEQ multiplex PCR; TCRdb has only the in-frame clones, and not every one. Among 170,000 or so clones, 85% to 95% were seen once, and the ten largest hold about 1%. The sample consisted of peripheral blood, taken on day 0 of AZD1222 vaccination. These receptors all stem from an adult in good health.

The rearrangement links TRBV5-1 to TRBJ2-7; 11 nucleotides line up with TRBD2. With V trimmed by 0 bases and J by 3 bases, 2 bases remained unmatched. The CDR3 has 15 amino acids. Germline V gene data show CDR1 as SGHRS and CDR2 as YFSETQ. CDR3 DNA sequence: TGCGCCAGCAGCTTGGGACTAGCGGGGCTCTACGAGCAGTACTTC. The encoded protein is CASSLGLAGLYEQYF.

The chain joins TRBV7-6 to TRBJ1-5; unclear D gene. The CDR3 totals 15 residues. Between the trimmed V and J ends, which lost 5 bases and 3 bases, there was a span of 14 bases. CDR1 is SGHVS and CDR2 is FNYEAQ in the germline V gene. CDR3 loop: CASSPDEGHNQPQHF. CDR3 coding DNA: TGTGCCAGCAGCCCAGACGAGGGCCACAATCAGCCCCAGCATTTT.

The chain recombines TRBV6-9 with TRBJ1-5, with D perhaps TRBD1 (6 bases). Trimming shortened V by 6 bases and J by 1 base, and 25 bases separated the two germline ends. CDR3 size: 19 residues. Germline lookup yields CDR1 MNHGY and CDR2 SVAAGI. In DNA, the CDR3 is TGTGCCAGCAGCGCCACCACAGGGTTCCGAGCTGTAAGCAATCAGCCCCAGCATTTT. Its translation is CASSATTGFRAVSNQPQHF.

This clone was seen only once. The chain uses TRBV5-8 and TRBJ2-3, with no clear D. This CDR3 comprises 13 residues. The ends were cut back, 2 bases at V and 7 bases at J, with 11 bases in the middle. Germline values: CDR1 SGHTS, CDR2 YDEGEE. The CDR3 bases are TGTGCCAGCAGCTTCTCACATCTAAATACGCAGTATTTT. It specifies CASSFSHLNTQYF.

This chain uses TRBV5-1 with TRBJ2-3; D gene unclear. V was clipped by 0 bases and J by 6 bases, with 5 bases between them. Germline CDR1 reads SGHRS; CDR2 reads YFSETQ. This CDR3 region has 12 residues. This CDR3 is CASSLDRDTQYF. The CDR3 DNA is TGCGCCAGCAGCTTGGACCGGGATACGCAGTATTTT.

The gene calls are TRBV19 and TRBJ1-1; unclear D gene. V lost 7 bases, J lost 11 bases, and 20 bases lay in between. Germline values: CDR1 LNHDA, CDR2 SQIVND (reference sequence). The CDR3 is made up of 13 amino acids. The CDR3: CASNPFLGRRAFF. DNA of the CDR3: TGTGCCAGTAATCCGTTTTTGGGCCGCCGGGCTTTCTTT.

The V gene is TRBV19, the J gene TRBJ1-2, with D unclear. Trimming shortened V by 5 bases and J by 4 bases, and 11 bases separated the two germline ends. Germline CDR1 is LNHDA and CDR2 is SQIVND (reference sequence). This CDR3 spans 13 amino acids. The CDR3 DNA reads as TGTGCCAGTAGTCGGGGAAGTGGCTATGGCTACACCTTC. This codes for CASSRGSGYGYTF.

The V gene is TRBV5-1, the J gene TRBJ1-1, with 7 nucleotides matching TRBD1. The ends lost 6 bases at V and 4 bases at J; junction bases unmatched: 9. Looked up from germline, CDR1 is SGHRS and CDR2 is YFSETQ. This CDR3 has 14 residues. The CDR3 sequence is CASTMQGVGTEAFF. In nucleotides, the CDR3 is TGCGCCAGCACCATGCAGGGGGTAGGCACTGAAGCTTTCTTT.

This clone appeared a single time. This rearrangement joins TRBV2 to TRBJ1-1; possible D gene TRBD1, 6 bases. Trimming took off 7 bases at V and 0 bases at J, with 18 bases between the two ends. Germline CDR1 reads SNHLY; CDR2 reads FYNNEI. The CDR3 covers 16 residues. CDR3 bases: TGTGCCAGCAAAGGGGAGGGGGTATACGTGAACACTGAAGCTTTCTTT. It is translated as CASKGEGVYVNTEAFF.

The rearrangement links TRBV7-2 to TRBJ1-5, with a possible D match to TRBD1 (5 bases). Germline V gene sequence: CDR1 SGHTA, CDR2 FQGNSA. CDR3 length equals 13 residues. Trimming removed 4 bases from V and 4 bases from J, with 8 bases in between. The CDR3 loop is CASSSGLNQPQHF. The CDR3 nucleotides are TGTGCCAGCAGCTCGGGGCTAAATCAGCCCCAGCATTTT.

The rearrangement uses TRBV2 and TRBJ1-1; a possible D gene is TRBD1 (5 bases). Per the germline V gene, CDR1 is SNHLY and CDR2 is FYNNEI. The CDR3 has 12 amino acids. Trimming removed 7 bases at V and 9 bases at J, with 15 bases between. The CDR3, as DNA: TGTGCCAGCACGACGAGGGGTGTGAAAGCTTTCTTT. Translated: CASTTRGVKAFF.

This chain uses TRBV11-1 with TRBJ1-1; no reliable D call. Trimming pared 0 bases from V and 1 base from J, leaving 6 bases between. Germline V lookup: CDR1 SGHAT, CDR2 FQDESV (reference sequence). The CDR3 runs 14 residues. CDR3: CASSLAGTNTEAFF. The DNA of the CDR3 is TGTGCCAGCAGCTTAGCAGGAACGAACACTGAAGCTTTCTTT.

The chain recombines TRBV5-1 with TRBJ1-4; TRBD1 matches at 8 bases. The ends lost 0 bases at V and 5 bases at J; junction bases unmatched: 6. The CDR3 has 16 amino acids. Germline CDR1 and CDR2: SGHRS and YFSETQ. The chain's CDR3 is CASSLGGQGENEKLFF. The CDR3 DNA reads as TGCGCCAGCAGCTTGGGAGGACAGGGAGAAAATGAAAAACTGTTTTTT.

This chain links TRBV4-1 with TRBJ1-4; TRBD1 matches at 7 bases. The V gene's germline CDR1 is MGHRA and CDR2 YSYEKL. The CDR3 is 14 amino acids. Losses at the gene ends were 4 bases for V and 6 bases for J; bases not matched to a gene: 5. The CDR3 region is CASSPTGAHEKLFF. The CDR3 DNA follows: TGCGCCAGCAGCCCCACAGGGGCGCATGAAAAACTGTTTTTT.